The 32 T cell receptor beta chains listed next were all sequenced from one sample in a study of OX40 agonist ivuxolimab in advanced cancers. Libraries were made using the immunoSEQ multiplex PCR assay. TCRdb's version of the immuneACCESS table is confined to in-frame rearrangements and falls short of the full clone set. An unresolved V gene accounts for under half of the shortfall where checked; the remainder is of unknown origin. The sample data list about 110,000 clones, and 85% to 95% of these were observed just once. 0.5% to 0.8% of the sample rests with the top ten. Sequenced material: CD4+ or CD8+ T cells sorted from blood, taken in a trial of the OX40 agonist ivuxolimab. Receptors originate from an adult with an advanced solid tumor such as melanoma, head and neck, liver or kidney cancer.

This CDR3 is CASSLELGGQLNTEAFF. DNA of the CDR3: TGTGCCAGCAGCTTAGAATTAGGTGGACAGCTGAACACTGAAGCTTTCTTT. The rearrangement uses TRBV7-6 and TRBJ1-1; weak D call: TRBD1 (6 bases). The germline V gene encodes CDR1 SGHVS and CDR2 FNYEAQ. The CDR3 contains 17 residues. Trimming removed 1 base at V and 0 bases at J, with 15 bases between.

The gene calls are TRBV4-1 and TRBJ1-4, with TRBD1 matching over 8 bases. The V gene end was trimmed by 0 bases and the J gene end by 8 bases; junction bases not matched to a gene: 17. Looked up from germline, CDR1 is MGHRA and CDR2 is YSYEKL. This CDR3 is built from 19 residues. DNA of the CDR3: TGCGCCAGCAGCCAAGAAAGCAGGGGGCGGGTCGGCTCCCTGGAAAAACTGTTTTTT. The encoded protein is CASSQESRGRVGSLEKLFF.

This chain joins TRBV6-5 and TRBJ1-2; 7 nucleotides match TRBD1. The V and J ends lost 8 bases and 3 bases, in that order; junction bases with no gene match: 6. CDR1 is MNHEY and CDR2 is SVGAGI in the germline V gene. The CDR3 spans 13 residues. Here the CDR3 reads CASSRQGDYGYTF. The CDR3 coding sequence is TGTGCCAGCTCTCGGCAGGGGGACTATGGCTACACCTTC.

This rearrangement joins TRBV2 to TRBJ2-1; the match to TRBD2 covers 9 bases. The CDR3 consists of 15 residues. V dropped 2 bases and J dropped 6; count of bases not matched to a gene: 5. Per the germline V gene, CDR1 is SNHLY and CDR2 is FYNNEI. The CDR3 is CASSELAGVGNEQFF. DNA of the CDR3: TGTGCCAGCAGTGAATTAGCGGGAGTAGGCAATGAGCAGTTCTTC.

The gene calls are TRBV2 and TRBJ2-1; 7 bases agree with TRBD2. V trimming: 6 bases; J trimming: 0 bases; junction bases outside the gene matches: 5. CDR3 length equals 15 residues. The germline gives CDR1 SNHLY, CDR2 FYNNEI. CDR3 DNA: TGTGCCAGCAGCCCGGGACTAACCTCCTACAATGAGCAGTTCTTC. The encoded protein is CASSPGLTSYNEQFF.

The chain carries TRBV2 and TRBJ2-1; D gene ambiguous. V was trimmed by 8 bases and J by 7 bases, leaving 9 bases between them. CDR1 and CDR2 (germline): SNHLY, FYNNEI. The CDR3 spans 11 residues. CDR3 loop: CASGSWNEQFF. CDR3 coding DNA: TGTGCCAGCGGAAGTTGGAATGAGCAGTTCTTC. Using reference TRBV2 and TRBJ2-1 for the parts outside the CDR3, the full variable domain is EPEVTQTPSHQVTQMGQEVILRCVPISNHLYFYWYRQILGQKVEFLVSFYNNEISEKSEIFDDQFSVERPDGSNFTLKIRSTKLEDSAMYFCASGSWNEQFFGPGTRLTVL.

The V call is TRBV11-2, the J call TRBJ2-2; the match to TRBD2 covers 8 bases. The germline V gene encodes CDR1 SGHAT and CDR2 FQNNGV. The ends lost 2 bases at V and 8 bases at J; junction bases unmatched: 4. The CDR3 totals 14 residues. The CDR3 loop is CASSLLAGSGELFF. The CDR3 DNA reads TGTGCCAGCAGCTTACTAGCGGGTTCGGGGGAGCTGTTTTTT. Full variable domain (outside the CDR3, taken from reference TRBV11-2 and TRBJ2-2): EAGVAQSPRYKIIEKRQSVAFWCNPISGHATLYWYQQILGQGPKLLIQFQNNGVVDDSQLPKDRFSAERLKGVDSTLKIQPAKLEDSAVYLCASSLLAGSGELFFGEGSRLTVL.

The rearrangement joins TRBV14 to TRBJ1-1; D gene ambiguous. V was trimmed by 1 base and J by 0 bases, leaving 12 bases between them. CDR3 size: 16 residues. CDR1 and CDR2 from the germline V gene are SGHDN and FVKESK. The CDR3 loop reads CASSQGWVPLNTEAFF. In DNA, the CDR3 is TGTGCCAGCAGCCAAGGCTGGGTCCCTTTGAACACTGAAGCTTTCTTT.

The chain employs TRBV6-1 and TRBJ1-1; D is undetermined. Germline loops: CDR1 MNHNS, CDR2 SASEGT. V was pared by 5 bases and J by 1 base, with 8 bases between. The CDR3 contains 13 residues. CDR3 DNA: TGTGCCAGCAGTTTTAACGAGAACACTGAAGCTTTCTTT. It encodes CASSFNENTEAFF.

This clone was picked up one time. This chain connects TRBV7-9 to TRBJ1-4, with 7 bases that match TRBD1. The CDR3 covers 15 residues. Losses at the gene ends were 2 bases for V and 3 bases for J; bases not matched to a gene: 3. The germline gives CDR1 SEHNR, CDR2 FQNEAQ (reference sequence). The CDR3 DNA sequence: TGTGCCAGCAGCTTAATCGACAGGGCTAATGAAAAACTGTTTTTT. Translated: CASSLIDRANEKLFF.

The chain carries TRBV27 and TRBJ2-1; TRBD2 matches at 7 bases. From germline, CDR1 is MNHEY and CDR2 SMNVEV (reference sequence). There are 15 residues in the CDR3. The junction had 10 bases not matched to a gene; V was cut back by 2 bases and J by 9 bases. CDR3 DNA: TGTGCCAGCAGTTTAATGCGGGAGAGAATCTCTGAGCAGTTCTTC. This codes for CASSLMRERISEQFF.

This clone was detected once. The chain is built from TRBV30 and TRBJ1-6, with 7 bases that match TRBD1. This CDR3 is built from 14 residues. V shed 7 bases and J 6 bases; nucleotides not matched to a gene: 9. Germline lookup yields CDR1 GTSNPN and CDR2 SVGIG (reference sequence). The CDR3 bases are TGTGCCTTGGGGAGCGGGACAGCTAATTCACCCCTCCACTTT. Translating gives CALGSGTANSPLHF.

The chain joins TRBV7-2 to TRBJ1-6; TRBD1 is a possible D gene (5 bases). The CDR3 has 13 amino acids. With 5 bases removed from V and 8 bases from J, the gap between germline ends came to 10 bases. From germline, CDR1 is SGHTA and CDR2 FQGNSA. The CDR3 nucleotides read TGTGCCAGCAGCCCCGGGACCTATTCACCCCTCCACTTT. Protein product: CASSPGTYSPLHF.

This clone has just a few counts. This sequence joins TRBV11-2 and TRBJ2-2; D perhaps matches TRBD2 (6 bases). Germline CDR1 is SGHAT and CDR2 is FQNNGV. The CDR3 is 14 residues long. V was trimmed by 3 bases and J by 1 base, leaving 6 bases between them. In DNA form, the CDR3 reads TGTGCCAGCAGCTTGGGAGGGAACACCGGGGAGCTGTTTTTT. It yields the protein CASSLGGNTGELFF.

This sequence joins TRBV9 and TRBJ2-7, with 8 bases matching TRBD2. The CDR3 is 15 residues long. V was clipped by 1 base and J by 2 bases; unmatched bases: 5. Germline V lookup: CDR1 SGDLS, CDR2 YYNGEE. The CDR3 sequence: CASSVRAGAPYEQYF. The DNA of the CDR3 is TGTGCCAGCAGCGTACGAGCGGGAGCTCCCTACGAGCAGTACTTC.

This rearrangement joins TRBV25-1 to TRBJ2-1, with 10 positions matching TRBD2. The germline CDR1 and CDR2 sequences are MGHDK and SYGVNS. The CDR3 is 15 residues long. J was trimmed by 10 bases and V by 6 bases; bases with no gene match: 12. The CDR3 DNA follows: TGTGCCAGCAGGGGGGGACTAGCGTTCGGCTTCGAGCAGTTCTTC. This gives the protein CASRGGLAFGFEQFF.

Here the CDR3 reads CASRLAGIGELFF. The CDR3 DNA is TGTGCCAGCAGGCTAGCGGGAATCGGGGAGCTGTTTTTT. J is TRBJ2-2 and V is TRBV27; 9 bases align to TRBD2. CDR3 length: 13 residues. Germline V CDR1 and CDR2: MNHEY, SMNVEV (reference sequence). V was pared by 6 bases and J by 7 bases, with 3 bases of the junction left unmatched.

This chain uses TRBV5-4 with TRBJ2-7, with 8 bases lining up with TRBD2. J gave up 7 bases and V 7 bases, and 10 bases lay outside the gene matches. CDR1 SGHNT and CDR2 YYREEE come from the germline V gene (reference sequence). The CDR3 covers 13 residues. The CDR3 protein is CASGVGLASEQYF. The CDR3 DNA is TGTGCCAGCGGGGTCGGACTAGCCTCGGAGCAGTACTTC.

This clone has just one count. The chain carries TRBV25-1 and TRBJ1-1; a possible D gene is TRBD1 (6 bases). V lost 8 bases, J lost 1 base, and 8 bases lay in between. The CDR3 has 12 amino acids. Per the germline V gene, CDR1 is MGHDK and CDR2 is SYGVNS. The CDR3 coding sequence is TGTGCCAGCGGGGGACAGAACACTGAAGCTTTCTTT. This gives the protein CASGGQNTEAFF.

The V and J genes are TRBV7-3 and TRBJ1-1, with 10 positions matching TRBD1. V dropped 2 bases and J dropped 2; count of bases not matched to a gene: 5. CDR3 size: 16 residues. CDR1 is SGHTA and CDR2 is FQGTGA in the germline V gene. CDR3 residues: CASSLGDRGLNTEAFF. For the CDR3, the DNA is TGTGCCAGCAGCTTAGGGGACAGGGGATTAAACACTGAAGCTTTCTTT.

This clone was picked up a small number of times. V and J are TRBV4-1 and TRBJ1-1; a possible D gene is TRBD1 (5 bases). This CDR3 comprises 16 residues. Germline V gene sequence: CDR1 MGHRA, CDR2 YSYEKL. The V end was cut by 1 base, the J end by 3 bases, with 15 bases between. CDR3 region: CASSQGSGGEDTEAFF. CDR3 sequence (DNA): TGCGCCAGCAGCCAAGGCTCTGGGGGTGAGGACACTGAAGCTTTCTTT.

The rearrangement uses TRBV4-2 and TRBJ2-2; TRBD1 aligns across 7 bases. Germline CDR1 and CDR2: LGHNA and YNFKEQ. V gave up 0 bases and J gave up 1 base; unmatched junction bases: 2. The CDR3 runs to 16 residues. This CDR3 reads CASSQERTGNTGELFF. In DNA form, the CDR3 reads TGTGCCAGCAGCCAAGAGAGGACAGGGAACACCGGGGAGCTGTTTTTT.

The chain joins TRBV9 to TRBJ1-3; D perhaps matches TRBD1 (5 bases). The V end was cut by 3 bases, the J end by 0 bases, with 13 bases between. Germline CDR1 SGDLS, CDR2 YYNGEE. The CDR3 length is 16 residues. The CDR3 DNA follows: TGTGCCAGCAGCGGAATGGGACTCGGCTCTGGAAACACCATATATTTT. It is translated as CASSGMGLGSGNTIYF.

The rearrangement joins TRBV27 to TRBJ2-3, with a possible D match to TRBD2 (5 bases). V dropped 7 bases and J dropped 2 bases, with 13 bases sitting between them. This CDR3 is built from 14 residues. Germline values: CDR1 MNHEY, CDR2 SMNVEV (reference sequence). The CDR3 spells CASTAGSSTDTQYF. CDR3 DNA: TGTGCCAGCACCGCGGGTTCTTCCACAGATACGCAGTATTTT.

V gene TRBV9 combines with J gene TRBJ2-7, with 9 bases aligning to TRBD1. The CDR3 is 15 amino acids. Germline assignment: CDR1 SGDLS and CDR2 YYNGEE. The junction had 5 bases not matched to a gene; V was cut back by 3 bases and J by 1 base. CDR3 region: CASSARGTGSYEQYF. CDR3 coding DNA: TGTGCCAGCAGCGCGAGGGGGACAGGGTCCTACGAGCAGTACTTC.

This chain joins TRBV30 and TRBJ2-7; D is unclear. The CDR3 loop spans 10 amino acids. CDR1 is GTSNPN, CDR2 SVGIG, per germline (reference sequence). V was pared by 5 bases and J by 6 bases, with 8 bases between. CDR3 in DNA: TGTGCCTGGGGCTGGTCCGAGCAGTACTTC. Translated, it gives CAWGWSEQYF.

The chain recombines TRBV15 with TRBJ2-7; D possibly corresponds to TRBD1 (6 bases). Germline loops: CDR1 LNHNV, CDR2 YYDKDF (reference sequence). V was clipped by 4 bases and J by 6 bases, with 13 bases between them. This CDR3 is 13 amino acids long. The CDR3 loop is CATSTPPTGEQYF. The CDR3 region has the DNA TGTGCCACCAGCACCCCACCGACAGGCGAGCAGTACTTC.

V is TRBV9 and J is TRBJ1-2, with D tentatively TRBD1 (5 bases). CDR1 SGDLS and CDR2 YYNGEE come from the germline V gene. V was clipped by 0 bases and J by 4 bases, with 13 bases between them. There are 15 residues in the CDR3. The CDR3 here is CASSVVSEGTYGYTF. CDR3 coding DNA: TGTGCCAGCAGCGTAGTTAGCGAGGGGACCTATGGCTACACCTTC.

The chain couples TRBV6-1 to TRBJ1-1; D gene uncertain. Trimming took off 7 bases at V and 0 bases at J, with 9 bases between the two ends. The CDR3 covers 13 residues. Germline CDR1 is MNHNS and CDR2 is SASEGT. This CDR3 is CASNDFMNTEAFF. CDR3 DNA: TGTGCCAGCAACGACTTTATGAACACTGAAGCTTTCTTT.

The chain recombines TRBV5-1 with TRBJ2-3; tentative D call: TRBD1 (6 bases). The DNA matches TRBJ1-5 better at its end, which makes the J call doubtful. The CDR3 is 16 amino acids. Germline V lookup: CDR1 SGHRS, CDR2 YFSETQ. CDR3 sequence reads: CASSPGLAGGADTQHF. CDR3 DNA sequence: TGCGCCAGCAGCCCGGGACTAGCGGGGGGCGCAGATACGCAGCATTTT.

The chain is built from TRBV6-1 and TRBJ1-2; 8 bases are a match to TRBD1. The CDR3 contains 14 residues. Germline CDR1 and CDR2: MNHNS and SASEGT. The trim removed 4 bases at V and 6 bases at J, leaving 7 bases unmatched. CDR3 region: CASSVDRGLNGYTF. As DNA, the CDR3 is TGTGCCAGCAGTGTCGACAGGGGCCTCAATGGCTACACCTTC.

This clone occurred once. The chain links TRBV5-1 to TRBJ1-1, with 8 positions matching TRBD1. The junction had 11 bases not matched to a gene; V was cut back by 4 bases and J by 6 bases. The CDR3 has 15 amino acids. Per the germline V gene, CDR1 is SGHRS and CDR2 is YFSETQ. CDR3 nucleotide sequence: TGCGCCAGCAGCGCACTACAGGGGGGTAGCGCTGAAGCTTTCTTT. Translation: CASSALQGGSAEAFF.